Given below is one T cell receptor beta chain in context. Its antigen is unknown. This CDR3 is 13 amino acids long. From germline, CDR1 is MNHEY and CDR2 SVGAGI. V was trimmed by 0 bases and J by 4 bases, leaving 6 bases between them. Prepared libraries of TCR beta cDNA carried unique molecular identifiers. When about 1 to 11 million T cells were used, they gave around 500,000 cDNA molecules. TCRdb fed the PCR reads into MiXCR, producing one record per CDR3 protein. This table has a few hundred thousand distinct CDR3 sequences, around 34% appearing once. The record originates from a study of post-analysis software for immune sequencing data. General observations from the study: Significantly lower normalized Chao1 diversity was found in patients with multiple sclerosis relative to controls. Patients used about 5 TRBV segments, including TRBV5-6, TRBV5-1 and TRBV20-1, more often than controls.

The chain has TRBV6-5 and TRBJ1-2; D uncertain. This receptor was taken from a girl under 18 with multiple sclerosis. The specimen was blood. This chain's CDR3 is CASSYSSSYGYTF. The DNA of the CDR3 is TGTGCCAGCAGTTACTCGTCCAGCTATGGCTACACCTTC.